The sequence of this T cell receptor beta chain was determined in a study of control samples from healthy donors and cancer patients. TCRdb keeps only in-frame clones here, not all; method: immunoSEQ multiplex PCR. The sample lists more than 75,000 clones, roughly 89% occurring once. With V trimmed by 5 bases and J by 6 bases, 9 bases remained unmatched. From germline, CDR1 is ENHRY and CDR2 SYGVKD. The CDR3 spans 14 residues. The sequencing input was PBMCs. The rearrangement joins TRBV10-3 to TRBJ1-2; 7 bases align to TRBD1. This receptor was obtained from a woman in her sixties or seventies with head and neck cancer. The CDR3 region is CAISTDREGDGYTF. The CDR3 nucleotides are TGTGCCATCAGTACTGACAGGGAAGGGGATGGCTACACCTTC.